The rows below give T cell receptor beta chains drawn from one sample of a study of blood T cell repertoires in COVID-19. Clones were read by immunoSEQ multiplex PCR, and TCRdb kept only the in-frame ones, dropping some. The sample records 150,000 to 200,000 clones, around 76% being singletons. The sample comprised peripheral blood. The receptors come from a woman in her fifties or sixties with COVID-19, enrolled during active disease. The CDR3 runs from the conserved cysteine through the conserved F or W. Fields, in order: clone size, D gene, J gene, V gene, CDR3 protein, CDR3 DNA. A D gene is named only where the DNA matches it firmly. Not all rows give a size; the values are once, few, many and, for expanded clones, a class.

clone size: .
D gene: .
J gene: TRBJ2-3
V gene: TRBV27
CDR3 protein: CASSLGGTSTDTQYF
CDR3 DNA: TGTGCCAGCAGTTTAGGGGGGACTAGCACAGATACGCAGTATTTT

clone size: .
D gene: TRBD1
J gene: TRBJ2-2
V gene: TRBV5-4
CDR3 protein: CASSHGQGGSTGELFF
CDR3 DNA: TGTGCCAGCAGCCATGGACAGGGAGGTAGCACCGGGGAGCTGTTTTTT

clone size: few
D gene: TRBD1
J gene: TRBJ1-5
V gene: TRBV3-1/TRBV3-2
CDR3 protein: CASSSGQGFQPQHF
CDR3 DNA: TGTGCCAGCAGCTCAGGACAGGGGTTTCAGCCCCAGCATTTT

clone size: .
D gene: TRBD2
J gene: TRBJ2-2
V gene: TRBV6-4
CDR3 protein: CASSGASGGPNTGELFF
CDR3 DNA: TGTGCCAGCAGTGGAGCTAGCGGGGGCCCGAACACCGGGGAGCTGTTTTTT

clone size: .
D gene: TRBD1
J gene: TRBJ2-5
V gene: TRBV15
CDR3 protein: CATSRDTGAPETQYF
CDR3 DNA: TGTGCCACCAGCAGAGATACAGGGGCCCCGGAGACCCAGTACTTC

clone size: .
D gene: .
J gene: TRBJ2-7
V gene: TRBV9
CDR3 protein: CASSVDQRATYEQYF
CDR3 DNA: TGTGCCAGCAGCGTAGATCAGCGGGCAACCTACGAGCAGTACTTC

clone size: .
D gene: TRBD1
J gene: TRBJ1-2
V gene: TRBV28
CDR3 protein: CASRSIGTEYGYTF
CDR3 DNA: TGTGCCAGCAGGTCGATAGGGACAGAATATGGCTACACCTTC

clone size: .
D gene: TRBD1
J gene: TRBJ1-4
V gene: TRBV15
CDR3 protein: CATSRETGQGNEKLFF
CDR3 DNA: TGTGCCACCAGCCGAGAAACGGGACAGGGGAATGAAAAACTGTTTTTT

clone size: few
D gene: TRBD2
J gene: TRBJ2-2
V gene: TRBV5-4
CDR3 protein: CASSLGGLAGDTGELFF
CDR3 DNA: TGTGCCAGCAGCTTGGGAGGTCTAGCGGGAGACACCGGGGAGCTGTTTTTT

clone size: .
D gene: TRBD2
J gene: TRBJ2-5
V gene: TRBV2
CDR3 protein: CASSESGGREETQYF
CDR3 DNA: TGTGCCAGCAGTGAGAGCGGGGGAAGAGAAGAGACCCAGTACTTC

clone size: .
D gene: TRBD1
J gene: TRBJ1-2
V gene: TRBV5-5
CDR3 protein: CASSFTGGWDGYTF
CDR3 DNA: TGTGCCAGCAGCTTTACAGGGGGCTGGGATGGCTACACCTTC

clone size: few
D gene: .
J gene: TRBJ2-7
V gene: TRBV5-1
CDR3 protein: CASSLDQGFKQYF
CDR3 DNA: TGCGCCAGCAGCTTGGATCAGGGCTTCAAGCAGTACTTC

clone size: .
D gene: .
J gene: TRBJ2-7
V gene: TRBV7-2
CDR3 protein: CASSLEVLSSTLYEQYF
CDR3 DNA: TGTGCCAGCAGCTTAGAAGTGCTATCCTCCACCCTCTACGAGCAGTACTTC

clone size: .
D gene: TRBD1
J gene: TRBJ1-3
V gene: TRBV6-5
CDR3 protein: CASTRQGSGNTIYF
CDR3 DNA: TGTGCCAGCACCCGACAGGGCTCTGGAAACACCATATATTTT

clone size: .
D gene: .
J gene: TRBJ1-3
V gene: TRBV7-2
CDR3 protein: CASSFWEGNTIYF
CDR3 DNA: TGTGCCAGCAGCTTTTGGGAGGGAAACACCATATATTTT

clone size: .
D gene: .
J gene: TRBJ2-4
V gene: TRBV9
CDR3 protein: CASSPEGGNIQYF
CDR3 DNA: TGTGCCAGCTCACCGGAGGGCGGCAACATTCAGTACTTC

clone size: .
D gene: TRBD2
J gene: TRBJ2-1
V gene: TRBV5-1
CDR3 protein: CASSQRIAGGSYNEQFF
CDR3 DNA: TGCGCCAGCAGCCAGAGAATAGCGGGGGGCTCCTACAATGAGCAGTTCTTC

clone size: few
D gene: TRBD2
J gene: TRBJ2-2
V gene: TRBV6-2/TRBV6-3
CDR3 protein: CASSYSKVRGGRLAGELFF
CDR3 DNA: TGTGCCAGCAGTTACTCGAAGGTTCGGGGGGGCCGTCTCGCCGGGGAGCTGTTTTTT

clone size: .
D gene: TRBD2
J gene: TRBJ2-1
V gene: TRBV6-4
CDR3 protein: CASSDSSGGADEQFF
CDR3 DNA: TGTGCCAGCAGTGACTCTAGCGGGGGGGCCGATGAGCAGTTCTTC

clone size: .
D gene: TRBD1
J gene: TRBJ1-6
V gene: TRBV5-1
CDR3 protein: CASSLVGTGTGDSPLHF
CDR3 DNA: TGCGCCAGCAGCTTGGTAGGAACCGGGACAGGGGACTCACCCCTCCACTTT

clone size: .
D gene: TRBD1
J gene: TRBJ1-4
V gene: TRBV2
CDR3 protein: CATFRDRGYEKLFF
CDR3 DNA: TGTGCCACCTTCCGGGACAGGGGGTATGAAAAACTGTTTTTT

clone size: .
D gene: .
J gene: TRBJ2-1
V gene: TRBV4-2
CDR3 protein: CASSQDKQFRFF
CDR3 DNA: TGTGCCAGCAGCCAAGATAAACAATTCCGGTTCTTC

clone size: .
D gene: TRBD2
J gene: TRBJ2-2
V gene: TRBV5-6
CDR3 protein: CASSLGLDTGELFF
CDR3 DNA: TGTGCCAGCAGCCTGGGACTAGACACCGGGGAGCTGTTTTTT

clone size: few
D gene: .
J gene: TRBJ1-5
V gene: TRBV20-1
CDR3 protein: CSASLQGLSNQPQHF
CDR3 DNA: TGCAGTGCTAGTTTACAGGGTCTAAGTAATCAGCCCCAGCATTTT

clone size: .
D gene: TRBD2
J gene: TRBJ2-2
V gene: TRBV6-4
CDR3 protein: CASSIREGTGELFF
CDR3 DNA: TGTGCCAGCAGTATCCGGGAGGGGACCGGGGAGCTGTTTTTT

clone size: .
D gene: TRBD1
J gene: TRBJ1-1
V gene: TRBV28
CDR3 protein: CASRYVTGVTEAFF
CDR3 DNA: TGTGCCAGCAGATACGTGACAGGGGTCACTGAAGCTTTCTTT

clone size: .
D gene: TRBD1
J gene: TRBJ1-6
V gene: TRBV19
CDR3 protein: CASSPRQGQFSPLHF
CDR3 DNA: TGTGCCAGTTCACCTCGACAGGGGCAATTTTCACCCCTCCACTTT

clone size: .
D gene: TRBD1
J gene: TRBJ2-4
V gene: TRBV10-2
CDR3 protein: CASSETGDTGNIQYF
CDR3 DNA: TGCGCCAGCAGTGAGACAGGGGACACGGGAAACATTCAGTACTTC

clone size: .
D gene: TRBD2
J gene: TRBJ2-3
V gene: TRBV5-1
CDR3 protein: CASSPGTSGGGTDTQYF
CDR3 DNA: TGCGCCAGCAGCCCCGGGACTAGCGGGGGAGGAACAGATACGCAGTATTTT